The rows below give T cell receptor beta chains drawn from one sample of a study of T cell repertoires in cytomegalovirus infection. TCRdb reprocessed the reads with MiXCR, giving one entry per CDR3 protein. The table shows 800,000 to 950,000 distinct CDR3 sequences, with about 31% occurring only once. For these receptors, no antigen is known. The sample consisted of cultured CD8+ T cells from PBMCs, taken from culture after CMV antigen stimulation. All receptors derive from a human donor in good health (CMV status not recorded). Some clones in this sample may be carry-over from other donors' samples. Both conserved end residues are part of each CDR3.

CASGFETEQVLYGYTF | TRBJ1-2 | TRBV12-5
CASSPGPVYEQYF | TRBJ2-7 | TRBV3-1
CASSRWGGASGELFF | TRBJ2-2 | TRBV7-3
CASSDKPDEQFF | TRBJ2-1 | TRBV12-3/TRBV12-4
CASSPGQGVGYNEQFF | TRBJ2-1 | TRBV7-8
CASSAGGENTEAFF | TRBJ1-1 | TRBV7-9
CASSQEDGDEQFF | TRBJ2-1 | TRBV4-1
CASSLAHGGGGNIQYF | TRBJ2-4 | TRBV7-2
CASIRDNYQPQHF | TRBJ1-5 | TRBV6-1
CASSLQAYPKPRGSNSPLHF | TRBJ1-6 | TRBV11-3
CASSPGASSYNEQFF | TRBJ2-1 | TRBV28
CASSSALLAPPNEQFF | TRBJ2-1 | TRBV7-6
CASSLSLAPGELFF | TRBJ2-2 | TRBV28
CASSLRDGSSYEQYF | TRBJ2-7 | TRBV27
CASPTAYEQYF | TRBJ2-7 | TRBV2
CASSYFDEGQANTEAFF | TRBJ1-1 | TRBV6-6
CASSPNSTPLGYTF | TRBJ1-2 | TRBV7-9
CASGGARTYEQYF | TRBJ2-7 | TRBV7-9
CASSQPGLAFSEQFF | TRBJ2-1 | TRBV7-9
CASSLQGGINEQFF | TRBJ2-1 | TRBV7-9
CASSRGYEQYF | TRBJ2-7 | TRBV27
CASSLTSPAYNEQSF | TRBJ2-1 | TRBV6-6
CATSSGRRDGYTF | TRBJ1-2 | TRBV15
CASSPTASGNTIYF | TRBJ1-3 | TRBV12-3/TRBV12-4
CASSQAHELQVMNTEAFF | TRBJ1-1 | TRBV4-3
CASSGVGNTIYF | TRBJ1-3 | TRBV2
CASQDKGNTEAFF | TRBJ1-1 | TRBV27
CASRTWGPTGGDFNEQFF | TRBJ2-1 | TRBV6-5
CASSWGLAAYNEQFF | TRBJ2-1 | TRBV7-3
CSVDWPLSSYNEQFF | TRBJ2-1 | TRBV29-1
CASSQDPLSNEQFF | TRBJ2-1 | TRBV4-3
CASSFEHYGYTF | TRBJ1-2 | TRBV12-3/TRBV12-4
CASSLGGIGETQYF | TRBJ2-5 | TRBV13
CASSLGALFTEAFF | TRBJ1-1 | TRBV27
CASSPKEEVYGPLHF | TRBJ1-6 | TRBV4-2
CASSPLGVRQKSQETQYF | TRBJ2-5 | TRBV27
CASSLISGLRPGGPTEAFF | TRBJ1-1 | TRBV7-6
CASSEGVPGQFPTDTQYF | TRBJ2-3 | TRBV2
CASSYQLGVGEKLFF | TRBJ1-4 | TRBV6-8
CASSPGRAGPSNYGYTF | TRBJ1-2 | TRBV7-6
CASSVPRTSGGVNEQFF | TRBJ2-1 | TRBV9
CASSYSMGWEEQYF | TRBJ2-7 | TRBV6-6
CASSIEATSGQYF | TRBJ2-7 | TRBV19
CASSHEGFGEKLFF | TRBJ1-4 | TRBV25-1
CASSRLHPGHGNYEQYF | TRBJ2-7 | TRBV5-4
CASSLQEPALGSPLHF | TRBJ1-6 | TRBV28
CASSQKVPGSSYNEQFF | TRBJ2-1 | TRBV27
CASSSWKGNTGELFF | TRBJ2-2 | TRBV7-6
CASSYSRAGNPYEQYF | TRBJ2-7 | TRBV6-6
CASRGRGVMYEQYF | TRBJ2-7 | TRBV19
CASSPHLRTPYEAFF | TRBJ1-1 | TRBV6-5
CASSLGGKYNEQFF | TRBJ2-1 | TRBV7-2
CASSLRDRGTDEQFF | TRBJ2-1 | TRBV28
CASSLGGITGELFF | TRBJ2-2 | TRBV7-6
CASSEGGSFYEQYF | TRBJ2-7 | TRBV6-1